This is a list of T cell receptor beta chains from one sample in a study of blood T cell repertoires in COVID-19. The protocol was immunoSEQ multiplex PCR, while the TCRdb copy is restricted to in-frame clones and leaves out a portion. The repertoire holds approximately 46,000 clones, with approximately 80% as singletons. Sequencing was performed on peripheral blood. The receptors originated from a woman between 55 and 75 years old with acute or convalescent COVID-19. Both conserved end residues are trimmed from each CDR3. Clone size is stated in some rows and not others, as once, few, many or a class when expanded.

clone_size: -; j_call: TRBJ2-1; v_call: TRBV7-2; cdr3_aa: ASSLDGLLAGGSGGEQF
clone_size: -; j_call: TRBJ2-7; v_call: TRBV6-5; cdr3_aa: ASSYRATGVGEQY
clone_size: -; j_call: TRBJ1-2; v_call: TRBV18; cdr3_aa: ASSPGTGVGYT
clone_size: -; j_call: TRBJ1-5; v_call: TRBV24-1; cdr3_aa: ATSGGQHNQPQH
clone_size: -; j_call: TRBJ2-7; v_call: TRBV2; cdr3_aa: ASRATGSSYEQY
clone_size: -; j_call: TRBJ2-1; v_call: TRBV5-1; cdr3_aa: ASSLADNEQF
clone_size: few; j_call: TRBJ2-2; v_call: TRBV15; cdr3_aa: ATSRAFSLYNTGELF
clone_size: -; j_call: TRBJ1-1; v_call: TRBV28; cdr3_aa: ASSLSQDLYTEAF
clone_size: -; j_call: TRBJ1-2; v_call: TRBV27; cdr3_aa: ASSDRGGYGYT
clone_size: -; j_call: TRBJ2-5; v_call: TRBV7-9; cdr3_aa: ASSLGQLQETQY
clone_size: -; j_call: TRBJ1-5; v_call: TRBV7-6; cdr3_aa: ASSLRQGGDQPQH
clone_size: -; j_call: TRBJ2-1; v_call: TRBV14; cdr3_aa: ASSQRYLAGGGNEQF
clone_size: -; j_call: TRBJ1-2; v_call: TRBV7-9; cdr3_aa: ASSSTPRRGPAYGYT
clone_size: -; j_call: TRBJ1-6; v_call: TRBV18; cdr3_aa: ASSPGTGEIQALH
clone_size: -; j_call: TRBJ1-2; v_call: TRBV28; cdr3_aa: ASSLGARGRNYGYT
clone_size: -; j_call: TRBJ2-1; v_call: TRBV24-1; cdr3_aa: ATSDLDAAGLINEQF
clone_size: -; j_call: TRBJ2-1; v_call: TRBV5-1; cdr3_aa: ASSLGTETYNEQF
clone_size: -; j_call: TRBJ2-3; v_call: TRBV7-2; cdr3_aa: ASSLGGAGGADTQY
clone_size: -; j_call: TRBJ2-3; v_call: TRBV27; cdr3_aa: ASISLGRGHTDTQY
clone_size: -; j_call: TRBJ1-2; v_call: TRBV28; cdr3_aa: ASRLSGQPYGYT
clone_size: -; j_call: TRBJ2-1; v_call: TRBV12-5; cdr3_aa: ASGLLTDRPNEQF
clone_size: -; j_call: TRBJ1-3; v_call: TRBV3-1/TRBV3-2; cdr3_aa: ASSQEGVAGNTIY
clone_size: -; j_call: TRBJ2-1; v_call: TRBV15; cdr3_aa: ATSRDLSGGPPNEQF
clone_size: -; j_call: TRBJ2-1; v_call: TRBV6-1; cdr3_aa: ASSEAKGSYNEQF
clone_size: -; j_call: TRBJ1-5; v_call: TRBV9; cdr3_aa: ASSVSGNQPQH
clone_size: -; j_call: TRBJ2-4; v_call: TRBV6-5; cdr3_aa: ASRGHGRAKNIQY
clone_size: -; j_call: TRBJ1-1; v_call: TRBV7-2; cdr3_aa: ASSLGRGSVEAF
clone_size: -; j_call: TRBJ1-2; v_call: TRBV5-1; cdr3_aa: ASRHRQGYGYT
clone_size: -; j_call: TRBJ2-1; v_call: TRBV3-1/TRBV3-2; cdr3_aa: ASSDGRSGRYEQF
clone_size: -; j_call: TRBJ1-4; v_call: TRBV19; cdr3_aa: ASGPTGFAEKLF
clone_size: once; j_call: TRBJ1-2; v_call: TRBV5-6; cdr3_aa: ASSLGGTGNRRGYT
clone_size: -; j_call: TRBJ1-1; v_call: TRBV19; cdr3_aa: ASSMGQGRSTEAF
clone_size: -; j_call: TRBJ2-7; v_call: TRBV3-1/TRBV3-2; cdr3_aa: ASSQDTQSHEQY
clone_size: once; j_call: TRBJ2-5; v_call: TRBV4-1; cdr3_aa: ASSQDGVGGEETQY
clone_size: once; j_call: TRBJ2-7; v_call: TRBV11-2; cdr3_aa: ASSLEGGGSYEQY
clone_size: once; j_call: TRBJ1-1; v_call: TRBV19; cdr3_aa: ASSPRQNTEAF
clone_size: -; j_call: TRBJ1-2; v_call: TRBV19; cdr3_aa: ASSFDPSGIYGYT
clone_size: few; j_call: TRBJ2-1; v_call: TRBV7-3; cdr3_aa: ASSWMGESGNNEQF
clone_size: -; j_call: TRBJ1-2; v_call: TRBV10-2; cdr3_aa: ASSAGTGGDYGYT
clone_size: -; j_call: TRBJ2-5; v_call: TRBV5-4; cdr3_aa: ASSIMTEPGGQY